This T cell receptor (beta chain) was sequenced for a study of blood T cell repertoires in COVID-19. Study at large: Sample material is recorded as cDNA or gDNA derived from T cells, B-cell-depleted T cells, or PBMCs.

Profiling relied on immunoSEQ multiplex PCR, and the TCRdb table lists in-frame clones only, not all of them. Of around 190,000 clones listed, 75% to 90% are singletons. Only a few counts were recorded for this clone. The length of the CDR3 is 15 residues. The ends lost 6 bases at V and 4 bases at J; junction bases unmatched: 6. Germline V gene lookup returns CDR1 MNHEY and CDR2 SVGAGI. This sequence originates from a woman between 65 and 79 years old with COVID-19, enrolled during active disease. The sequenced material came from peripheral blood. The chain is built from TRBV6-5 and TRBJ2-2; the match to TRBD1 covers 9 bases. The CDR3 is CASRGGQGSTGELFF. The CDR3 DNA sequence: TGTGCCAGCAGGGGAGGACAGGGGTCCACCGGGGAGCTGTTTTTT.